Included here is one T cell receptor beta chain sequence, with context. Sequenced by immunoSEQ multiplex PCR; TCRdb stores in-frame clones only, minus some. Of roughly 560,000 clones in the sample, around 78% were seen once. The germline V gene has CDR1 SQVTM and CDR2 ANQGSEA. V dropped 3 bases and J dropped 0 bases, with 8 bases sitting between them. The CDR3 contains 13 residues. These data belong to a study of shared T cell receptors in the human thymus. These data also featured in a second study, about human thymus T cells. From that report: Having corrective surgery for congenital heart defects, healthy Finnish infants were the ones who donated. Obtained as resections during corrective heart surgery, the thymus tissue was then studied. The authors found apparently biased V and J gene usage in thymic and blood repertoires. Related research has reported that thymic repertoires overlap highly among unrelated individuals.

The chain links TRBV29-1 to TRBJ1-1; the D is unclear. Input material: thymocytes. The source of this sequence is a boy younger than two with a congenital heart defect. CDR3 nucleotides: TGCAGCGTTGATGAGGGCCTGAACACTGAAGCTTTCTTT. Its protein product is CSVDEGLNTEAFF.